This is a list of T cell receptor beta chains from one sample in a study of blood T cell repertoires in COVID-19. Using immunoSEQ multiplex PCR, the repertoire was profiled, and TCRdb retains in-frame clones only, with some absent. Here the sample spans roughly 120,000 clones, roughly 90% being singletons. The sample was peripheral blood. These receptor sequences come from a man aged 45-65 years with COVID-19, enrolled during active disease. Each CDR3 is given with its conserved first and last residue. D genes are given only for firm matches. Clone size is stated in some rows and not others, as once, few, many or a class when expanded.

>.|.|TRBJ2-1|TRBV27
CASRTGQPRRINEQFF
TGTGCCAGCAGGACCGGACAGCCCCGACGTATCAATGAGCAGTTCTTC
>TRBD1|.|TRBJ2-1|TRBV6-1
CASSDSVWDSYNEQFF
TGTGCCAGCAGTGATTCTGTCTGGGACAGCTACAATGAGCAGTTCTTC
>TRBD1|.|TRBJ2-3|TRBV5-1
CASSLEGTASTDTQYF
TGCGCCAGCAGCTTGGAAGGGACAGCTAGCACAGATACGCAGTATTTT
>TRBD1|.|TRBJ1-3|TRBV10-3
CAISTPGTGNKDTIYF
TGTGCCATCAGTACCCCCGGGACAGGGAACAAGGACACCATATATTTT
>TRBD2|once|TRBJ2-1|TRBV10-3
CAISPTSGDYNEQFF
TGTGCCATCAGTCCAACTAGCGGAGACTACAATGAGCAGTTCTTC
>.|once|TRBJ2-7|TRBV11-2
CASSLAGEQYF
TGTGCCAGCAGCTTGGCAGGCGAGCAGTACTTC
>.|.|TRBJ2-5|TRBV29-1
CSVAELMETQYF
TGCAGCGTTGCGGAGCTGATGGAGACCCAGTACTTC
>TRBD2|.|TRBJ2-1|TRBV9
CASSVAGGLVEEQFF
TGTGCCAGCAGCGTAGCGGGGGGACTAGTTGAGGAGCAGTTCTTC
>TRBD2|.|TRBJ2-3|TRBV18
CASSPPGRGDTQYF
TGTGCCAGCTCACCACCTGGGAGGGGAGATACGCAGTATTTT
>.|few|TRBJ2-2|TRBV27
CASSYITGELFF
TGTGCCAGCAGTTATATCACCGGGGAGCTGTTTTTT
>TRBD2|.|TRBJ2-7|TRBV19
CASSMREGPYEQYF
TGTGCCAGTAGTATGCGGGAGGGCCCCTACGAGCAGTACTTC
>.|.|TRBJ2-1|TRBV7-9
CASSSRTGRGYNEQFF
TGTGCCAGCAGCTCCAGGACAGGGCGGGGGTACAATGAGCAGTTCTTC
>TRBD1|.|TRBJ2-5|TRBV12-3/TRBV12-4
CASSSGQGRTQYF
TGTGCCAGCAGTTCGGGACAGGGGCGAACCCAGTACTTC
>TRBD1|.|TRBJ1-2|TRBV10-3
CAIRNRDRGDGYTF
TGTGCCATCAGGAACCGGGACAGGGGTGATGGCTACACCTTC
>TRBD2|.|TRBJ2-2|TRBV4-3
CASSQGQREGDGELFF
TGCGCCAGCAGCCAAGGGCAGCGGGAGGGCGACGGGGAGCTGTTTTTT
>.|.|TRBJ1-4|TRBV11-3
CASSLDRRGAARVSGEKLFF
TGTGCCAGCAGCTTAGATCGGCGGGGGGCCGCCCGAGTTTCTGGTGAAAAACTGTTTTTT
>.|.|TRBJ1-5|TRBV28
CASSLPGSNQPQHF
TGTGCCAGCAGTTTACCCGGTTCCAATCAGCCCCAGCATTTT
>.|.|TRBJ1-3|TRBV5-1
CASSSIARGNSGNTIYF
TGCGCCAGCAGCTCCATCGCAAGGGGTAACTCTGGAAACACCATATATTTT
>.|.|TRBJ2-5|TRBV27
CASSPWAGEGEETQYF
TGTGCCAGCAGTCCCTGGGCGGGAGAGGGGGAAGAGACCCAGTACTTC
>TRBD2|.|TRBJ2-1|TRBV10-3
CAISASTSGGSSYNEQFF
TGTGCCATCAGTGCATCGACTAGCGGGGGGAGCTCCTACAATGAGCAGTTCTTC
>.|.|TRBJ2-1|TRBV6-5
CASAPEGDYNEQFF
TGTGCCAGCGCTCCGGAGGGCGATTACAATGAGCAGTTCTTC
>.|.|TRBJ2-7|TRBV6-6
CASSYSRDVSNEQYF
TGTGCCAGCAGTTACAGCCGGGATGTTAGTAACGAGCAGTACTTC
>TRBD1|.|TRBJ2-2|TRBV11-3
CASSLRQGTGELFF
TGTGCCAGCAGCTTAAGACAGGGAACCGGGGAGCTGTTTTTT
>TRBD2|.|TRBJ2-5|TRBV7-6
CASSFLAGGPGETQYF
TGTGCCAGCAGCTTTTTGGCGGGAGGGCCGGGAGAGACCCAGTACTTC
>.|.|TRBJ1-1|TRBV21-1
CASSPRQGERPEAFF
TGTGCCAGCAGCCCCCGACAGGGGGAGAGGCCTGAAGCTTTCTTT
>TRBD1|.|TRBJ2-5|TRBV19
CASSISRTGGETQYF
TGTGCCAGTAGTATATCCCGGACAGGCGGCGAGACCCAGTACTTC
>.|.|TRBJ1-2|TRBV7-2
CASSSQTAGYGYTF
TGTGCCAGCAGCTCCCAGACGGCAGGCTATGGCTACACCTTC
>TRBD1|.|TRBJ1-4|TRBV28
CASSPRGGQGVEKLFF
TGTGCCAGCAGTCCACGCGGGGGACAGGGAGTGGAAAAACTGTTTTTT
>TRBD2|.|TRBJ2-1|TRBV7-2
CASSGGTSGSPRDEQFF
TGTGCCAGCAGCGGAGGGACTAGCGGGAGCCCAAGGGATGAGCAGTTCTTC